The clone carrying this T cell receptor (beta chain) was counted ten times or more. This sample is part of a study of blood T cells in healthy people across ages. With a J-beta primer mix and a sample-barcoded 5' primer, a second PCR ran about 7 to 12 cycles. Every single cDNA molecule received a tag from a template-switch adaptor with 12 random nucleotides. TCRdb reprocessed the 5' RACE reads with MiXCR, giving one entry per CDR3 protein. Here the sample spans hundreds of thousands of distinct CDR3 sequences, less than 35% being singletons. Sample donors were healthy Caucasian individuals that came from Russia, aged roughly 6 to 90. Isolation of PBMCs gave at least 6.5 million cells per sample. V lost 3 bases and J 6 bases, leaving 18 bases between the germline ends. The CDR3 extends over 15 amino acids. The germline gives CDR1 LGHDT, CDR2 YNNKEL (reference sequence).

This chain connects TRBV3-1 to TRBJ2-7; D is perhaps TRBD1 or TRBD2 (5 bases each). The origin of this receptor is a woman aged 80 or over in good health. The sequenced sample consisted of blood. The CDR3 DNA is TGTGCCAGCAGCCAGGGGACCACCGCGTTCTCCGAGCAGTACTTC. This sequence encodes CASSQGTTAFSEQYF.